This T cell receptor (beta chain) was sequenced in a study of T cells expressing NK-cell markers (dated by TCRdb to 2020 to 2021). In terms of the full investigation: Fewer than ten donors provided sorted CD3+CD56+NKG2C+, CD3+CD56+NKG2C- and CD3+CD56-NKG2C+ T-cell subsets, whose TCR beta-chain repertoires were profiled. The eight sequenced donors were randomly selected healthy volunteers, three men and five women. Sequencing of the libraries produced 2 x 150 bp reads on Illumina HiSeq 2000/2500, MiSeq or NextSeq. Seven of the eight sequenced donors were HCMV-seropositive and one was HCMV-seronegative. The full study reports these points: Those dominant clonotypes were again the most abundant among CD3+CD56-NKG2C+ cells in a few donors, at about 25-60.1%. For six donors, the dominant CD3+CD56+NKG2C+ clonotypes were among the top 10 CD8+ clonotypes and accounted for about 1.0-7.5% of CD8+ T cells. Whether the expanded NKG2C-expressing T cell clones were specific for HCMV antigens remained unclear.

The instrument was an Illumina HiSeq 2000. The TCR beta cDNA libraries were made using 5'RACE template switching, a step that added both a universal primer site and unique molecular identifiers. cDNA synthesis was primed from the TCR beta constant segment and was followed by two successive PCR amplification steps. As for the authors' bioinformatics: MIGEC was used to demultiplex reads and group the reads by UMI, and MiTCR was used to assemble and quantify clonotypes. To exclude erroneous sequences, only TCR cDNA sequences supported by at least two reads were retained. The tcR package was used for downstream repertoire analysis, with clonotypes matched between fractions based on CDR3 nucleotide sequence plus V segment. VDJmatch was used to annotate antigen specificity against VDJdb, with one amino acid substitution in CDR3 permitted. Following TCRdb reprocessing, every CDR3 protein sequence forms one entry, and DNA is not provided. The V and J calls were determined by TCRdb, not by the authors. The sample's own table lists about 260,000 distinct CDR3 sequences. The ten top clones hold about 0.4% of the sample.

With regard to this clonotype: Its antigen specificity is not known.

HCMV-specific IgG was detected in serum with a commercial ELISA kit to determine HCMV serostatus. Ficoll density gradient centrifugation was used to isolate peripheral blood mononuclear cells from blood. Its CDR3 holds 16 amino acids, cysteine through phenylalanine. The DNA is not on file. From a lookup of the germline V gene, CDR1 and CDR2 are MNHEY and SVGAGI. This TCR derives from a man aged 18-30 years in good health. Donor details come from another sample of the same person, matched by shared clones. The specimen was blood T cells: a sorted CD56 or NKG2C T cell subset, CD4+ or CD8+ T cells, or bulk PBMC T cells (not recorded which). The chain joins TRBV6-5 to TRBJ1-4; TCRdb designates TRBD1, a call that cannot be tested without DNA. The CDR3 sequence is CASSSTPGTGREKLFF.